Detailed here is one T cell receptor (beta chain). TCRdb re-analysed the RT-PCR reads in MiXCR, keeping a single row per CDR3 protein. This table holds about 580,000 distinct CDR3 sequences, 14% found once. These data are taken from a study of response to subunit inactivated influenza vaccine. The V end lost 0 bases, the J end lost 0 bases, and 15 bases lay between the germline ends. Germline values: CDR1 LNHNV, CDR2 YYDKDF (reference sequence). This CDR3 has 19 residues. The genes are TRBV15 and TRBJ2-6; D gene ambiguous. The specimen was PBMCs from blood, collected about 12 days after vaccination. The receptor was derived from a man aged 50-60 years who received an inactivated influenza vaccine. The chain's CDR3 is CATSRDLPQTLSGANVLTF. For the CDR3, the DNA is TGTGCCACCAGCAGAGATCTGCCCCAAACCCTCTCTGGGGCCAACGTCCTGACTTTC.